The 18 T cell receptor beta chains in this list originate from one sample, sequenced in a study of brain T cells in children with intractable seizures. The data were produced by immunoSEQ multiplex PCR, yet TCRdb's version contains in-frame clones alone and is incomplete. Of some 41,000 clones listed, around nine tenths are singletons. The input for sequencing was peripheral blood, taken at surgery. All receptors derive from a girl aged 2-10 years with tuberous sclerosis and intractable seizures.

The table lists this clone with a few counts. J is TRBJ2-7 and V is TRBV7-2; D remains unclear. This CDR3 is built from 12 residues. Between the trimmed V and J ends, which lost 2 bases and 4 bases, there was a span of 6 bases. Per the germline V gene, CDR1 is SGHTA and CDR2 is FQGNSA. The CDR3 DNA follows: TGTGCCAGCAGCTTAACCCTATACGAGCAGTACTTC. This translates into CASSLTLYEQYF.

The chain joins TRBV27 to TRBJ2-7, with TRBD1 matching over 7 bases. The CDR3 has 13 amino acids. The J segment lost 3 bases and the V segment lost 3 bases, leaving 2 bases of the junction unmatched. Per the germline V gene, CDR1 is MNHEY and CDR2 is SMNVEV (reference sequence). The CDR3 spells CASSFGQDYEQYF. CDR3 coding DNA: TGTGCCAGCAGTTTCGGACAGGACTACGAGCAGTACTTC.

CDR3 DNA sequence: TGTGCCAGTAGTAGGGGAAGGACTGAAGCTTTCTTT. Amino acids: CASSRGRTEAFF. The gene calls are TRBV19 and TRBJ1-1; the D is unclear. Germline CDR1 LNHDA, CDR2 SQIVND (reference sequence). The CDR3 runs 12 residues. V lost 4 bases and J 5 bases, leaving 8 bases between the germline ends.

This rearrangement joins TRBV4-2 to TRBJ1-1; D not certain. Looked up from germline, CDR1 is LGHNA and CDR2 is YNFKEQ. V dropped 2 bases and J dropped 4 bases, with 5 bases sitting between them. CDR3 length equals 12 residues. The CDR3 reads CASSQFATEAFF. Here the CDR3 DNA reads TGTGCCAGCAGCCAATTTGCCACTGAAGCTTTCTTT.

In this sample, this clone turned up a few times. The V and J genes are TRBV27 and TRBJ1-2; 8 bases align to TRBD1. Germline V CDR1 and CDR2: MNHEY, SMNVEV (reference sequence). This CDR3 contains 16 residues. The J segment lost 8 bases and the V segment lost 2 bases, leaving 13 bases of the junction unmatched. CDR3 sequence reads: CASSLGGFGQGWGYTF. The CDR3 DNA sequence: TGTGCCAGCAGTTTAGGAGGTTTCGGACAGGGCTGGGGCTACACCTTC.

This clone was counted a single time. The chain carries TRBV19 and TRBJ2-7, with 8 bases fitting TRBD2. CDR3 length: 19 amino acids. Losses at the gene ends were 3 bases for V and 3 bases for J; bases not matched to a gene: 19. Germline CDR1 and CDR2: LNHDA and SQIVND (reference sequence). The CDR3 DNA reads as TGTGCCAGTAGTATTCGCTCGCGGCAGGGGCGGACTAGCTACTACGAGCAGTACTTC. This sequence encodes CASSIRSRQGRTSYYEQYF.

The chain carries TRBV6-5 and TRBJ1-1, with a possible D match to TRBD1 (5 bases). The germline V gene encodes CDR1 MNHEY and CDR2 SVGAGI. Trimming left V 5 bases short and J 7 bases short, with 14 bases between. CDR3 size: 13 residues. Here the CDR3 reads CASSTPGGSEAFF. As DNA, the CDR3 is TGTGCCAGCAGTACCCCCGGGGGAAGTGAAGCTTTCTTT.

This clone was counted once. V gene TRBV7-2 combines with J gene TRBJ1-1; D is unclear. In germline, CDR1 is SGHTA, CDR2 FQGNSA. V was clipped by 1 base and J by 4 bases, with 4 bases between them. The CDR3 is 12 residues long. CDR3 sequence reads: CASSLGATEAFF. DNA for the CDR3: TGTGCCAGCAGCTTAGGGGCCACTGAAGCTTTCTTT.

This clone showed up just once. This chain links TRBV6-2 or TRBV6-3 with TRBJ2-7; a weak D match, TRBD2 (5 bases). This CDR3 comprises 14 residues. The germline V gene has CDR1 MNHEY and CDR2 SVGEGT. V was pared by 5 bases and J by 3 bases, with 14 bases between. CDR3 residues: CASSVPRGYYEQYF. The CDR3 DNA is TGTGCCAGCAGTGTGCCCCGGGGTTACTACGAGCAGTACTTC.

The rearrangement uses TRBV7-6 and TRBJ2-1; the D is unclear. V was clipped by 1 base and J by 0 bases, with 7 bases between them. This CDR3 has 15 residues. CDR1 SGHVS and CDR2 FNYEAQ come from the germline V gene. CDR3 loop: CASSLGPSSYNEQFF. In DNA form, the CDR3 reads TGTGCCAGCAGCTTAGGGCCCAGCTCCTACAATGAGCAGTTCTTC.

The chain uses TRBV3-1 (or the pseudogene TRBV3-2) and TRBJ1-4; a possible D gene is TRBD1 (6 bases). The germline V gene encodes CDR1 LGHDT and CDR2 YNNKEL (reference sequence). This CDR3 has 15 amino acids. The V end lost 3 bases, the J end lost 7 bases, and 15 bases lay between the germline ends. CDR3 region: CASSHGGGLSEKLFF. CDR3 sequence (DNA): TGTGCCAGCAGCCACGGAGGGGGGTTAAGTGAAAAACTGTTTTTT.

This clone was seen a few times. This chain connects TRBV19 to TRBJ1-5, with D hard to call. Trimming shortened V by 1 base and J by 11 bases, and 9 bases separated the two germline ends. The CDR3 sequence is 12 residues long. Germline CDR1 LNHDA, CDR2 SQIVND (reference sequence). DNA for the CDR3: TGTGCCAGTAGTATAGGCGGGCGAGCCCAGCATTTT. This sequence encodes CASSIGGRAQHF.

The chain's CDR3 is CASSHYGQGYEQYF. The DNA of the CDR3 is TGCGCCAGCAGCCACTACGGACAGGGGTACGAGCAGTACTTC. The rearrangement links TRBV5-1 to TRBJ2-7; 9 nucleotides match TRBD1. The V gene's germline CDR1 is SGHRS and CDR2 YFSETQ. The CDR3 consists of 14 residues. Trimming cost V 4 bases and J 4 bases; bases outside gene matches: 6.

The chain couples TRBV4-1 to TRBJ1-2; TRBD1 agrees at 9 bases. This CDR3 spans 15 amino acids. The V gene's germline CDR1 is MGHRA and CDR2 YSYEKL. V lost 4 bases, J lost 4 bases, and 7 bases stayed unmatched. In nucleotides, the CDR3 is TGCGCCAGCAGCCCGACAGGACAGGGGAGCTATGGCTACACCTTC. This codes for CASSPTGQGSYGYTF.

The rearrangement links TRBV4-1 to TRBJ1-3; D unresolved. The germline gives CDR1 MGHRA, CDR2 YSYEKL. The CDR3 has 16 residues. V was cut by 1 base and J by 0 bases, with 10 bases left in between. The CDR3 DNA sequence: TGCGCCAGCAGCCAAGTTCTTTCGAGCTCTGGAAACACCATATATTTT. Amino acid sequence: CASSQVLSSSGNTIYF.

V gene TRBV4-1 combines with J gene TRBJ1-1; a weak D match, TRBD1 (6 bases). This CDR3 is 15 amino acids long. The germline V gene has CDR1 MGHRA and CDR2 YSYEKL. Trimming removed 0 bases at V and 7 bases at J, with 15 bases between. CDR3 region: CASSQDGQPNFEAFF. The DNA of the CDR3 is TGCGCCAGCAGCCAAGATGGACAGCCTAACTTTGAAGCTTTCTTT.

V and J are TRBV6-1 and TRBJ1-1; TRBD1 might be the D (5 bases). CDR1 and CDR2 (germline): MNHNS, SASEGT. This CDR3 region has 13 residues. Trimming shortened V by 1 base and J by 6 bases, and 9 bases separated the two germline ends. In DNA form, the CDR3 reads TGTGCCAGCAGTGAAGACCGACAGCCTGAAGCTTTCTTT. Amino acid sequence: CASSEDRQPEAFF.

The chain links TRBV20-1 to TRBJ2-1; 7 nucleotides line up with TRBD2. Looked up from germline, CDR1 is DFQATT and CDR2 is SNEGSKA (reference sequence). J lost 7 bases, V lost 3 bases, and 3 bases had no gene match. The CDR3 is 12 residues long. This CDR3 is CSASRGENEQFF. The CDR3 DNA follows: TGCAGTGCTAGTCGGGGGGAGAATGAGCAGTTCTTC.